This TCR beta chain was sequenced during a study of early T cells in non-severe SARS-CoV-2 infection. General study findings and limits: Anti-spike CD8 responses were favored by VDJdb matching, which missed private and CD4 specificities.

cDNA molecules, individually, were tagged with unique molecular identifiers. TCRdb used MiXCR to reprocess the 5' RACE reads, holding one entry per CDR3 protein. The sample holds about 77,000 distinct CDR3 sequences, 15% to 20% seen once. Germline V gives CDR1 SGHNT, CDR2 YENEEA. The CDR3 is 16 residues long. The V gene end was trimmed by 4 bases and the J gene end by 1 base; junction bases not matched to a gene: 7. This clonotype was observed at least ten times. Its specificity is unknown. This receptor was taken from an adult who was a healthcare worker with PCR-confirmed SARS-CoV-2 infection or an uninfected control (not recorded which). What was sequenced was whole blood. The chain couples TRBV11-3 to TRBJ2-5; 9 positions agree with TRBD1. CDR3 amino acids: CASSSGGQGSQETQYF. The CDR3 region has the DNA TGTGCCAGCAGCTCCGGGGGACAGGGTTCCCAAGAGACCCAGTACTTC.